Listed below are T cell receptor beta chains from one sample, sequenced in a study of response to subunit inactivated influenza vaccine. TCRdb reprocessed the RT-PCR reads with MiXCR, giving one entry per CDR3 protein. The sample lists approximately 250,000 distinct CDR3 sequences, 12% seen once, with 7.5% to 10% in the top ten. This specimen was non-naive T cells sorted from PBMCs, taken approximately 15 days before vaccination. The receptors were sampled from a man aged 50-60 years who received an inactivated influenza vaccine. CDR3s leave out the opening cysteine and the closing phenylalanine or tryptophan. Clone size is not always given. Where it is, it says once, few, many or a class for expanded clones.

many	TRBV20-1	TRBJ1-5	SAKAKQGTQPQH
NA	TRBV28	TRBJ2-5	ASSLLRGRGKETQY
NA	TRBV7-9	TRBJ2-3	ASSQLPSGKTDTQY
few	TRBV28	TRBJ2-4	ASSFGGQGDTIQY
NA	TRBV7-8	TRBJ2-7	ASSLGGGGLPYEQY
few	TRBV4-3	TRBJ1-6	ASSLQGAHSPLH
NA	TRBV12-3/TRBV12-4	TRBJ1-5	ASSSRQGSSYQPQH
few	TRBV7-2	TRBJ1-1	ASSYAAGGSEAF
many	TRBV7-7	TRBJ2-5	ASSLGILETQY
many	TRBV4-3	TRBJ2-1	ASSQDLDRGYNEQF
few	TRBV7-9	TRBJ2-7	ASSLVIGDGYEQY
many	TRBV29-1	TRBJ2-5	SVPPAGYQETQY
few	TRBV10-3	TRBJ2-3	AISEMADTQY